This TCR beta chain was recovered during a study of metastatic and nonmetastatic thyroid tumors. Study conclusions and caveats: As reported, TCR beta diversity in blood and tumor was significantly higher in malignant thyroid tumors than in benign nodules.

For this clone: Its matching antigen is unknown.

All patients were untreated before thyroid surgery. The CDR3 length is 12 residues. CDR1 DFQATT and CDR2 SNEGSKA come from the germline V gene (reference sequence). TCRdb reanalyzed the PCR reads with MiXCR. The table shows roughly 8,700 clones, with around 31% occurring only once. The chain is built from TRBV20-1 and TRBJ2-1, with D maybe TRBD2 (6 bases). The clonotype comes from a female donor with papillary thyroid cancer or a benign thyroid nodule (not recorded which). Some clones in this sample may be carry-over from other donors' samples. The sequenced sample consisted of tumor tissue. The CDR3, as DNA: TGCAGCTTGTTTCGGGAGAGTTGGGGACGGTTCTTC. It encodes CSLFRESWGRFF.